These 30 T cell receptor beta chains were all obtained from the same sample, sequenced in a study of technical replicates of blood from a handful of donors. Profiled with immunoSEQ multiplex PCR; TCRdb holds only in-frame clones, not every one. The sample records about 80,000 clones, approximately 94% being singletons. The sequencing input was T cells isolated from PBMCs. Every receptor here comes from a human donor in good health.

The chain links TRBV27 to TRBJ2-1, with D tentatively TRBD2 (5 bases). This CDR3 spans 14 amino acids. CDR1 and CDR2 (germline): MNHEY, SMNVEV (reference sequence). The V end was cut by 1 base, the J end by 8 bases, with 12 bases between. The CDR3 nucleotides read TGTGCCAGCAGTTTATATGAGGGTTTTCATGAGCAGTTCTTC. Its translation is CASSLYEGFHEQFF.

V usage is TRBV28 and J usage is TRBJ1-2, with a weak D call TRBD1 (6 bases). Trimming removed 5 bases from V and 8 bases from J, with 15 bases in between. Germline V gene sequence: CDR1 MDHEN, CDR2 SYDVKM. The CDR3 covers 13 residues. DNA of the CDR3: TGTGCCAGCAGTCCGTCGGACAGTCTGGGCTACACCTTC. As protein: CASSPSDSLGYTF.

The V gene is TRBV30, the J gene TRBJ2-1; 7 positions agree with TRBD2. The trim removed 5 bases at V and 0 bases at J, leaving 1 base unmatched. Germline V gene lookup returns CDR1 GTSNPN and CDR2 SVGIG (reference sequence). This CDR3 is 13 amino acids long. CDR3 DNA sequence: TGTGCCTGGGAGCGGGACTCCTACAATGAGCAGTTCTTC. It encodes CAWERDSYNEQFF.

This chain joins TRBV6-1 and TRBJ2-1; TRBD2 aligns across 10 bases. The CDR3 has 13 residues. Germline CDR1 and CDR2: MNHNS and SASEGT. J gave up 6 bases and V 7 bases, and 3 bases lay outside the gene matches. CDR3 sequence (DNA): TGTGCCAGCAAGTCTAGCGGGAGCAATGAGCAGTTCTTC. It is translated as CASKSSGSNEQFF.

The chain combines TRBV7-2 with TRBJ2-2; 10 nucleotides agree with TRBD2. The V and J ends lost 4 bases and 4 bases, in that order; junction bases with no gene match: 3. This CDR3 spans 15 amino acids. Germline lookup yields CDR1 SGHTA and CDR2 FQGNSA. Written as DNA, the CDR3 is TGTGCCAGCAGCTGGGGACTAGCGATCACCGGGGAGCTGTTTTTT. Amino acids: CASSWGLAITGELFF.

This clone has just one count. The chain employs TRBV7-8 and TRBJ2-2; 7 bases agree with TRBD1. This CDR3 has 14 residues. Germline V CDR1 and CDR2: SGHVS, FQNEAQ. V shed 3 bases, J shed 5 bases, and the junction held 3 bases outside the gene matches. The CDR3 DNA is TGTGCCAGCAGCTTCTTACAGGGGACCGGGGAGCTGTTTTTT. It translates to CASSFLQGTGELFF. Combining the CDR3 with reference TRBV7-8 and TRBJ2-2 gives the whole variable domain GAGVSQSPRYKVAKRGQDVALRCDPISGHVSLFWYQQALGQGPEFLTYFQNEAQLDKSGLPSDRFFAERPEGSVSTLKIQRTQQEDSAVYLCASSFLQGTGELFFGEGSRLTVL.

The CDR3 spells CASSRRTGTVAEQFF. The CDR3 DNA sequence: TGCGCCAGCAGCCGGAGGACCGGGACAGTTGCTGAGCAGTTCTTC. The chain couples TRBV5-1 to TRBJ2-1, with 7 bases that match TRBD1. Trimming took 4 bases from V and 9 from J; bases not matched to a gene: 13. Germline V lookup: CDR1 SGHRS, CDR2 YFSETQ. CDR3 length: 15 amino acids.

The rearrangement joins TRBV29-1 to TRBJ2-1; 13 positions agree with TRBD2. Germline CDR1 reads SQVTM; CDR2 reads ANQGSEA. The ends lost 4 bases at V and 1 base at J; junction bases unmatched: 4. This CDR3 is 16 amino acids long. CDR3 nucleotides: TGCAGCGTTGGGACTAGCGGGAGATCGTCCTACAATGAGCAGTTCTTC. Protein product: CSVGTSGRSSYNEQFF.

This sequence joins TRBV23-1 and TRBJ1-1, with TRBD1 as a possible D gene (6 bases). TRBV23-1 is noted as an ORF with a role that remains uncertain. CDR3 length equals 16 residues. The ends were cut back, 0 bases at V and 1 base at J, with 12 bases in the middle. CDR3 region: CASSQSLLRGNTEAFF. The CDR3 bases are TGCGCCAGCAGTCAATCATTGCTCAGGGGGAACACTGAAGCTTTCTTT.

The chain couples TRBV30 to TRBJ2-7; 10 bases are a match to TRBD1. Looked up from germline, CDR1 is GTSNPN and CDR2 is SVGIG (reference sequence). The CDR3 length is 14 residues. V trimming: 3 bases; J trimming: 4 bases; junction bases outside the gene matches: 6. CDR3 nucleotides: TGTGCCTGGAGAAAGACAGGGGGCGTATACGAGCAGTACTTC. Encoded protein: CAWRKTGGVYEQYF.

CDR3 bases: TGTGCCAGCAGTCGGACTAGCGGGGCTGAGCAGTTCTTC. It encodes CASSRTSGAEQFF. This rearrangement joins TRBV5-4 to TRBJ2-1; 12 bases map to TRBD2. Trimming at V came to 5 bases and at J to 9 bases, leaving 3 bases not matched to a gene. In germline, CDR1 is SGHNT, CDR2 YYREEE (reference sequence). The CDR3 is 13 residues long.

V gene TRBV27 combines with J gene TRBJ2-7, with D possibly being TRBD2 (6 bases). This CDR3 is 14 amino acids long. Trimming took 3 bases from V and 5 from J, leaving 14 bases between them. Looked up from germline, CDR1 is MNHEY and CDR2 is SMNVEV (reference sequence). CDR3 DNA sequence: TGTGCCAGCAGTTTCCAGAGGACGGGAGACGAGCAGTACTTC. Translation: CASSFQRTGDEQYF.

The V call is TRBV5-4, the J call TRBJ2-4; the D is unclear. Trimming took off 1 base at V and 4 bases at J, with 9 bases between the two ends. From germline, CDR1 is SGHNT and CDR2 YYREEE (reference sequence). This CDR3 spans 14 amino acids. CDR3 loop: CASSLWARKNIQYF. The CDR3 region has the DNA TGTGCCAGCAGCTTGTGGGCACGTAAAAACATTCAGTACTTC.

The rearrangement links TRBV4-2 to TRBJ2-7; 9 positions match TRBD2. This CDR3 has 15 residues. Germline loops: CDR1 LGHNA, CDR2 YNFKEQ. V gave up 6 bases and J gave up 2 bases; unmatched junction bases: 8. This CDR3 is CASRPILAGTYEQYF. Written as DNA, the CDR3 is TGTGCCAGCAGACCAATCCTAGCGGGAACCTACGAGCAGTACTTC.

The CDR3 is CASSYTSGGTDTQYF. The CDR3 nucleotides are TGTGCCAGCAGCTATACTAGCGGGGGCACAGATACGCAGTATTTT. V usage is TRBV14 and J usage is TRBJ2-3; 10 bases are shared with TRBD2. This CDR3 has 15 amino acids. The V and J ends lost 5 bases and 1 base, in that order; junction bases with no gene match: 3. Germline-derived CDR1 and CDR2 are SGHDN and FVKESK. The complete variable domain, with remaining parts taken from reference TRBV14 and TRBJ2-3, reads EAGVTQFPSHSVIEKGQTVTLRCDPISGHDNLYWYRRVMGKEIKFLLHFVKESKQDESGMPNNRFLAERTGGTYSTLKVQPAELEDSGVYFCASSYTSGGTDTQYFGPGTRLTVL.

V and J are TRBV6-1 and TRBJ1-1; D is perhaps TRBD1 (5 bases). V lost 4 bases, J lost 2 bases, and 14 bases lay in between. This CDR3 is built from 15 residues. Germline V gene lookup returns CDR1 MNHNS and CDR2 SASEGT. CDR3 sequence reads: CASSVVGGDNTEAFF. The CDR3, as DNA: TGTGCCAGCAGTGTGGTTGGGGGGGATAACACTGAAGCTTTCTTT.

The chain employs TRBV10-3 and TRBJ2-3; 7 nucleotides agree with TRBD2. The V gene's germline CDR1 is ENHRY and CDR2 SYGVKD. The CDR3 is made up of 14 amino acids. With V trimmed by 2 bases and J by 4 bases, 3 bases remained unmatched. CDR3 sequence: CAISEGRGSDTQYF. CDR3 in DNA: TGTGCCATCAGTGAGGGGAGGGGTTCAGATACGCAGTATTTT.

This clone was picked up one time. The rearrangement links TRBV9 to TRBJ2-7; 10 nucleotides align to TRBD1. The CDR3 runs 15 residues. V gave up 3 bases and J gave up 6 bases; unmatched junction bases: 9. CDR1 and CDR2 from the germline V gene are SGDLS and YYNGEE. The CDR3 DNA reads TGTGCCAGCAGCGCCTCCGGGACAGGGGTATTCGAGCAGTACTTC. The encoded protein is CASSASGTGVFEQYF.

This chain uses TRBV28 with TRBJ2-7; D possibly corresponds to TRBD1 (6 bases). The length of the CDR3 is 15 residues. The germline V gene has CDR1 MDHEN and CDR2 SYDVKM. Trimming shortened V by 5 bases and J by 3 bases, and 17 bases separated the two germline ends. As DNA, the CDR3 is TGTGCCAGCAGTCTCCTGGGGGCGCAAATCTACGAGCAGTACTTC. It is translated as CASSLLGAQIYEQYF.

The CDR3, as DNA: TGTGCCAGCAGCTTGTATTACACTGAAGCTTTCTTT. Protein product: CASSLYYTEAFF. V usage is TRBV5-4 and J usage is TRBJ1-1, with D unresolved. The CDR3 consists of 12 residues. CDR1 and CDR2 from the germline V gene are SGHNT and YYREEE (reference sequence). The germline V and J ends were trimmed by 1 base and 3 bases, with 4 bases remaining between them.

The V call is TRBV27, the J call TRBJ2-1; 7 bases map to TRBD2. V dropped 5 bases and J dropped 9; count of bases not matched to a gene: 7. The V gene's germline CDR1 is MNHEY and CDR2 SMNVEV (reference sequence). The CDR3 sequence is 13 residues long. The CDR3 coding sequence is TGTGCCAGCAGTCTCAGACTAGCTAGTGAGCAGTTCTTC. Amino acids: CASSLRLASEQFF.

The chain joins TRBV2 to TRBJ1-2; 9 bases align to TRBD1. Germline-derived CDR1 and CDR2 are SNHLY and FYNNEI. The junction had 15 bases not matched to a gene; V was cut back by 9 bases and J by 4 bases. This CDR3 has 16 residues. CDR3 sequence reads: CARTGTGSSSSYGYTF. The DNA for the CDR3 is TGTGCCAGAACCGGGACAGGGTCATCCTCTTCCTATGGCTACACCTTC.

The chain links TRBV5-8 to TRBJ2-5; 8 positions match TRBD2. The length of the CDR3 is 16 residues. The trim removed 3 bases at V and 5 bases at J, leaving 12 bases unmatched. Germline loops: CDR1 SGHTS, CDR2 YDEGEE. The CDR3, as DNA: TGTGCCAGCAGCTGGCCCTTTGCGGGAGGTCGTGAGACCCAGTACTTC. This codes for CASSWPFAGGRETQYF.

V gene TRBV30 combines with J gene TRBJ2-2; D remains ambiguous. CDR1 and CDR2 from the germline V gene are GTSNPN and SVGIG (reference sequence). Trimming shortened V by 3 bases and J by 5 bases, and 10 bases separated the two germline ends. The CDR3 is 13 residues long. As DNA, the CDR3 is TGTGCCTGGAGCGAACTATCTACCGGGGAGCTGTTTTTT. This sequence encodes CAWSELSTGELFF. The full variable domain, in which reference TRBV30 and TRBJ2-2 provide the parts outside the CDR3, is SQTIHQWPATLVQPVGSPLSLECTVEGTSNPNLYWYRQAAGRGLQLLFYSVGIGQISSEVPQNLSASRPQDRQFILSSKKLLLSDSGFYLCAWSELSTGELFFGEGSRLTVL.

The chain carries TRBV9 and TRBJ2-7, with TRBD1 identical over 12 bases. Germline CDR1 and CDR2: SGDLS and YYNGEE. V lost 3 bases and J lost 4; bases outside the gene matches: 5. CDR3 length: 15 amino acids. For the CDR3, the DNA is TGTGCCAGCAGCGCCGGGACAGGGGGCGCGTACGAGCAGTACTTC. Protein product: CASSAGTGGAYEQYF.

This clone was found a few times. The chain joins TRBV15 to TRBJ1-1; unclear D gene. Trimming cost V 2 bases and J 2 bases, with 3 bases left between them. Per the germline V gene, CDR1 is LNHNV and CDR2 is YYDKDF (reference sequence). The CDR3 extends over 12 amino acids. CDR3 loop: CATSRINTEAFF. CDR3 nucleotide sequence: TGTGCCACCAGCAGAATAAACACTGAAGCTTTCTTT.

The J gene is TRBJ1-4, the V gene TRBV16, with 12 bases aligning to TRBD1. V shed 4 bases and J 10 bases; nucleotides not matched to a gene: 7. The CDR3 spans 15 residues. Germline CDR1 and CDR2: KGHSY and FQNENV. CDR3 sequence (DNA): TGTGCCAGCAGCCCGCCGGGACAGGGGGCACGAAAACTGTTTTTT. Residues: CASSPPGQGARKLFF.

This chain joins TRBV9 and TRBJ2-3; 10 nucleotides align to TRBD2. Trimming at V came to 6 bases and at J to 0 bases, leaving 10 bases not matched to a gene. Germline V gives CDR1 SGDLS, CDR2 YYNGEE. The CDR3 has 17 residues. The chain's CDR3 is CASKKTSGPGSTDTQYF. The CDR3 DNA reads TGTGCCAGCAAAAAGACTAGCGGGCCCGGTAGCACAGATACGCAGTATTTT.

The genes are TRBV28 and TRBJ1-5; D gene uncertain. This CDR3 region has 15 residues. V shed 2 bases and J shed 0 bases, with 8 bases lying between them. The germline gives CDR1 MDHEN, CDR2 SYDVKM. The DNA of the CDR3 is TGTGCCAGCAGTTTAGCCCAGTATAGCAATCAGCCCCAGCATTTT. Its translation: CASSLAQYSNQPQHF. The full variable domain, with the rest looked up from reference TRBV28 and TRBJ1-5, is DVKVTQSSRYLVKRTGEKVFLECVQDMDHENMFWYRQDPGLGLRLIYFSYDVKMKEKGDIPEGYSVSREKKERFSLILESASTNQTSMYLCASSLAQYSNQPQHFGDGTRLSIL.

V gene TRBV7-9 combines with J gene TRBJ1-4, with 9 bases that match TRBD1. This CDR3 spans 16 amino acids. Per germline, CDR1 SEHNR and CDR2 FQNEAQ (reference sequence). Losses at the gene ends were 1 base for V and 8 bases for J; bases not matched to a gene: 8. In nucleotides, the CDR3 is TGTGCCAGCAGCTTAGACCCGGGACAGGGACGGGAAAAACTGTTTTTT. This gives the protein CASSLDPGQGREKLFF.